The 11 T cell receptor beta chains below come from one sample, sequenced in a study of T cell repertoires in cytomegalovirus infection. Using its own MiXCR run on the reads, TCRdb lists one record per CDR3 protein. The sample records about 260,000 distinct CDR3 sequences, less than 9.5% being singletons. The specimen sequenced was PBMCs. The receptors were gathered from a human donor in good health (CMV status not recorded). Some clones in this sample may be carry-over from other donors' samples.

This clonotype has at least ten counts. The chain uses TRBV20-1 and TRBJ2-2; TRBD1 matches at 11 bases. Germline-derived CDR1 and CDR2 are DFQATT and SNEGSKA (reference sequence). Trimming took 6 bases from V and 0 from J; bases not matched to a gene: 3. This CDR3 spans 15 amino acids. DNA for the CDR3: TGCAGTGCCCAGGACAGGGGGCCGAACACCGGGGAGCTGTTTTTT. Encoded protein: CSAQDRGPNTGELFF.

There are many counts of this clonotype. This rearrangement joins TRBV7-9 to TRBJ2-1, with a weak D call TRBD2 (7 bases). The V end lost 5 bases, the J end lost 7 bases, and 15 bases lay between the germline ends. CDR1 SEHNR and CDR2 FQNEAQ come from the germline V gene (reference sequence). This CDR3 region has 14 residues. DNA of the CDR3: TGTGCCAGCAGCGACCGGACTAGGGGGAATGAGCAGTTCTTC. Translated: CASSDRTRGNEQFF.

This clonotype was detected ten times or more. The chain recombines TRBV5-6 with TRBJ2-3; D gene uncertain. Germline loops: CDR1 SGHDT, CDR2 YYEEEE. This CDR3 comprises 16 residues. V was pared by 4 bases and J by 4 bases, with 19 bases between. In DNA form, the CDR3 reads TGTGCCAGCAGCCCCGGACCTAATCAGGAGTCAGATACGCAGTATTTT. This sequence encodes CASSPGPNQESDTQYF.

This clonotype was detected many times. This chain joins TRBV7-2 and TRBJ1-1, with a weak D call TRBD1 (5 bases). V was trimmed by 1 base and J by 11 bases, leaving 14 bases between them. CDR1 is SGHTA, CDR2 FQGNSA, per germline. There are 13 residues in the CDR3. CDR3 sequence reads: CASSLVVGRAAFF. For the CDR3, the DNA is TGTGCCAGCAGCTTAGTGGTGGGCAGGGCGGCTTTCTTT.

This clonotype was counted many times. The rearrangement joins TRBV14 to TRBJ2-7, with a possible D match to TRBD2 (5 bases). The CDR3 spans 16 residues. CDR1 SGHDN and CDR2 FVKESK come from the germline V gene. Trimming stripped 4 bases from V and 2 bases from J, with 18 bases between. The CDR3 DNA reads as TGTGCCAGCAGCCTACTTGGAGGCGGATACACCTACGAGCAGTACTTC. Translated: CASSLLGGGYTYEQYF.

This clonotype has at least ten counts. As DNA, the CDR3 is TGTGCCAGCAGCAAAGACAGGGGAGGGCAAGAGACCCAGTACTTC. Its translation is CASSKDRGGQETQYF. The genes are TRBV7-2 and TRBJ2-5, with D possibly being TRBD1 (8 bases). V shed 5 bases and J shed 2 bases, with 15 bases lying between them. This CDR3 contains 15 residues. Germline CDR1 is SGHTA and CDR2 is FQGNSA.

This clonotype appeared many times. In DNA, the CDR3 is TGTGCCAGCAGTGCCCCGGGACAGAGTTACAATGAGCAGTTCTTC. It translates to CASSAPGQSYNEQFF. The chain recombines TRBV2 with TRBJ2-1, with 7 nucleotides matching TRBD1. The CDR3 is 15 amino acids. Germline V CDR1 and CDR2: SNHLY, FYNNEI. V shed 4 bases and J 4 bases; nucleotides not matched to a gene: 7.

This clonotype was counted at least ten times. The chain combines TRBV20-1 with TRBJ2-7; tentatively, D is TRBD1 (6 bases). V gave up 7 bases and J gave up 3 bases, with 13 bases separating them. CDR3 length: 12 residues. Germline V gene sequence: CDR1 DFQATT, CDR2 SNEGSKA (reference sequence). This CDR3 is CSVGRGDYEQYF. DNA for the CDR3: TGCAGTGTTGGCAGGGGAGACTACGAGCAGTACTTC.

This chain connects TRBV7-2 to TRBJ2-7; 11 bases agree with TRBD2. With V trimmed by 6 bases and J by 0 bases, 4 bases remained unmatched. In germline, CDR1 is SGHTA, CDR2 FQGNSA. CDR3 length: 15 amino acids. The CDR3 DNA reads as TGTGCCAGCAGGGTAGCGGGAGGGAGCTCCTACGAGCAGTACTTC. Protein sequence: CASRVAGGSSYEQYF. Full variable domain (rest looked up from reference TRBV7-2 and TRBJ2-7): GAGVSQSPSNKVTEKGKDVELRCDPISGHTALYWYRQSLGQGLEFLIYFQGNSAPDKSGLPSDRFSAERTGGSVSTLTIQRTQQEDSAVYLCASRVAGGSSYEQYFGPGTRLTVT.

This clonotype was seen many times. The chain links TRBV7-2 to TRBJ1-5, with a possible D match to TRBD1 (5 bases). Per germline, CDR1 SGHTA and CDR2 FQGNSA. With 0 bases removed from V and 0 bases from J, the gap between germline ends came to 9 bases. The CDR3 consists of 16 residues. The CDR3 DNA reads as TGTGCCAGCAGCTTAGCGGACACCTATAGCAATCAGCCCCAGCATTTT. It is translated as CASSLADTYSNQPQHF.

This clonotype has only a few counts. The genes are TRBV20-1 and TRBJ1-6, with a tentative D call TRBD1 (6 bases). This CDR3 spans 15 amino acids. V lost 6 bases and J lost 4, with 16 bases in between. Germline loops: CDR1 DFQATT, CDR2 SNEGSKA (reference sequence). The CDR3, as DNA: TGCAGTGCGGAGAACAGGGATCGATATAATTCACCCCTCCACTTT. Translating gives CSAENRDRYNSPLHF.